Below, 9 T cell receptor beta chains from the same sample are listed, as sequenced in a study of T cell responses to AZD1222 COVID-19 vaccine. Only in-frame clones appear in the TCRdb table, and some are missing; sequencing was by immunoSEQ multiplex PCR. The sample includes approximately 140,000 clones, 93% seen only once; the top ten take approximately 0.9%. The sample was peripheral blood, taken on day 0 of MenACWY control vaccination. All receptors come from an adult in good health.

The V and J genes are TRBV28 and TRBJ1-5; D may be TRBD1 (5 bases). Per germline, CDR1 MDHEN and CDR2 SYDVKM. V was cut by 7 bases and J by 0 bases, with 10 bases left in between. The CDR3 has 14 amino acids. CDR3 sequence: CASITGFSNQPQHF. The CDR3 nucleotides are TGTGCCAGCATTACAGGATTTAGCAATCAGCCCCAGCATTTT.

J is TRBJ1-5 and V is TRBV6-2 or TRBV6-3; 9 bases align to TRBD1. CDR3 length: 17 amino acids. J gave up 2 bases and V 2 bases, and 7 bases lay outside the gene matches. From germline, CDR1 is MNHEY and CDR2 SVGEGT. The CDR3 nucleotides read TGTGCCAGCAGTTACAGGACAGGGGAGAAGGGCAATCAGCCCCAGCATTTT. This encodes CASSYRTGEKGNQPQHF.

V usage is TRBV19 and J usage is TRBJ1-5; no definite D call. The V and J ends lost 0 bases and 4 bases respectively, with 10 bases between them. This CDR3 spans 15 amino acids. Germline V gene data show CDR1 as LNHDA and CDR2 as SQIVND (reference sequence). The CDR3 DNA is TGTGCCAGTAGTATAGATCCGAGGGAAAATCAGCCCCAGCATTTT. Amino acids: CASSIDPRENQPQHF.

The V call is TRBV30, the J call TRBJ2-5; possible D gene TRBD2, 5 bases. The CDR3 runs to 17 residues. V gave up 6 bases and J gave up 5 bases, with 28 bases separating them. Germline CDR1 and CDR2: GTSNPN and SVGIG (reference sequence). The CDR3 nucleotides are TGTGCCTGCCTCGGGGAAGGCCCCACCCCCCTAATGGAGACCCAGTACTTC. Its protein product is CACLGEGPTPLMETQYF.

The chain is built from TRBV28 and TRBJ1-1; D is ambiguous. Germline-derived CDR1 and CDR2 are MDHEN and SYDVKM. CDR3 length equals 11 residues. V gave up 8 bases and J gave up 0 bases, with 4 bases separating them. This chain's CDR3 is CASALNTEAFF. As DNA, the CDR3 is TGTGCCAGCGCGCTGAACACTGAAGCTTTCTTT.

V usage is TRBV24-1 and J usage is TRBJ2-1; 8 nucleotides match TRBD1. Per the germline V gene, CDR1 is KGHDR and CDR2 is SFDVKD. The CDR3 spans 16 residues. Losses at the gene ends were 5 bases for V and 8 bases for J; bases not matched to a gene: 13. The CDR3 nucleotides are TGTGCCACCAGTGCCCCCGGGACAGGTCGGTTCGATGAGCAGTTCTTC. As protein: CATSAPGTGRFDEQFF.

This clone appeared a single time. The chain employs TRBV5-4 and TRBJ2-7; 9 bases are shared with TRBD2. CDR1 SGHNT and CDR2 YYREEE come from the germline V gene (reference sequence). This CDR3 region has 19 residues. V shed 4 bases, J shed 6 bases, and the junction held 23 bases outside the gene matches. The CDR3 sequence is CASSPGGSSGITAAGEQYF. CDR3 bases: TGTGCCAGCAGCCCGGGAGGTTCTAGCGGGATTACCGCGGCGGGCGAGCAGTACTTC. The complete variable domain, with remaining parts taken from reference TRBV5-4 and TRBJ2-7, reads ETGVTQSPTHLIKTRGQQVTLRCSSQSGHNTVSWYQQALGQGPQFIFQYYREEENGRGNFPPRFSGLQFPNYSSELNVNALELDDSALYLCASSPGGSSGITAAGEQYFGPGTRLTVT.

The V gene is TRBV19, the J gene TRBJ1-6, with D perhaps TRBD1 (5 bases). This CDR3 contains 14 residues. Trimming took off 8 bases at V and 7 bases at J, with 15 bases between the two ends. Looked up from germline, CDR1 is LNHDA and CDR2 is SQIVND (reference sequence). CDR3 DNA sequence: TGTGCCAGTGACCCGGGACGGAAGAATTCACCCCTCCACTTT. Translating it yields CASDPGRKNSPLHF.

The chain couples TRBV7-6 to TRBJ2-2; 7 nucleotides agree with TRBD2. With V trimmed by 5 bases and J by 4 bases, 1 base remained unmatched. The CDR3 sequence is 13 residues long. Germline CDR1 reads SGHVS; CDR2 reads FNYEAQ. CDR3 DNA: TGTGCCAGCAGCGGACTAGGCACCGGGGAGCTGTTTTTT. This encodes CASSGLGTGELFF.